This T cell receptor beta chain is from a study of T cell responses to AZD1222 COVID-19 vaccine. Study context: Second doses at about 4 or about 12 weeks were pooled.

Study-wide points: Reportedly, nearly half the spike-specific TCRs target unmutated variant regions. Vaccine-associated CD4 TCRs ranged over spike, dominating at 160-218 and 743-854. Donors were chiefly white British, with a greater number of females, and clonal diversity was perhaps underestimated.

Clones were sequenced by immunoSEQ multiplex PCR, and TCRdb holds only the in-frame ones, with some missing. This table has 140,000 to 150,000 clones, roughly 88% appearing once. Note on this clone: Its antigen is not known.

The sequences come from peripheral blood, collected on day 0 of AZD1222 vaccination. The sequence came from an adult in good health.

The DNA of the CDR3 is TGTGCCAGCTCCCCGACAGGGGCAGAAGGCTACACCTTC. Amino acids: CASSPTGAEGYTF. The chain carries TRBV18 and TRBJ1-2; TRBD1 matches at 8 bases. This CDR3 is 13 amino acids long. Per germline, CDR1 KGHSH and CDR2 LQKENI. J lost 8 bases, V lost 6 bases, and 8 bases had no gene match.